Each of the 26 T cell receptor beta chains below was sequenced from the same sample in a study of neurological immune-mediated disorders. MiXCR, applied by TCRdb to the 5' RACE reads, yields one record per CDR3 protein. The top ten hold 2.2% of the sample, which has 69,000 or so distinct CDR3 sequences, around 5% seen once. Sequencing was carried out using PBMCs. All receptors derive from a woman between 70 and 85 years old with multiple sclerosis.

This clonotype was detected many times. The CDR3 region has the DNA TGTGCCAGCTCCCAATATCAGACTAGCGGAGATCACTACGAGCAGTACTTC. Its protein is CASSQYQTSGDHYEQYF. The chain recombines TRBV18 with TRBJ2-7; 9 bases line up with TRBD2. The CDR3 runs 17 residues. Trimming took 6 bases from V and 3 from J; bases not matched to a gene: 15. Germline CDR1 and CDR2: KGHSH and LQKENI.

This clonotype was seen a few times. This chain connects TRBV6-6 to TRBJ2-2, with TRBD1 matching 8 bases. This CDR3 spans 13 amino acids. V trimming: 6 bases; J trimming: 11 bases; junction bases outside the gene matches: 8. The germline gives CDR1 MNHNY, CDR2 SVGAGI (reference sequence). The CDR3: CASRGQDPGELFF. CDR3 in DNA: TGTGCCAGCAGGGGACAGGATCCTGGCGAGCTGTTTTTT.

This chain links TRBV20-1 with TRBJ1-2; TRBD1 agrees at 7 bases. The CDR3 is made up of 14 amino acids. Germline V gives CDR1 DFQATT, CDR2 SNEGSKA (reference sequence). J was trimmed by 8 bases and V by 2 bases; bases with no gene match: 11. The CDR3 bases are TGCAGTGCTAGACAGTTACAGGGGCTTGGGGGCTACACCTTC. It encodes CSARQLQGLGGYTF.

In the case of this clonotype: This may arise from a read error, as a much more abundant clone is one base away. The V gene is TRBV3-1, the J gene TRBJ2-7; 11 bases are shared with TRBD1. The CDR3 totals 13 residues. The V and J ends lost 4 bases and 5 bases, in that order; junction bases with no gene match: 1. The germline V gene encodes CDR1 LGHDT and CDR2 YNNKEL (reference sequence). The CDR3 protein is CASSPGQGDEQYF. The CDR3 DNA follows: TGTGCCAGCAGCCCGGGACAGGGGGACGAGCAGTACTTC.

The V call is TRBV6-8, the J call TRBJ2-7; D remains unclear. CDR3 length: 13 residues. Looked up from germline, CDR1 is MNHGY and CDR2 is SAAAGT. The V and J ends lost 3 bases and 2 bases respectively, with 8 bases between them. CDR3 sequence reads: CASSYQATYEQYF. CDR3 sequence (DNA): TGTGCCAGCAGTTATCAGGCGACCTACGAGCAGTACTTC.

This clonotype has just a few counts. The rearrangement links TRBV6-5 to TRBJ2-1; 7 bases are a match to TRBD2. This CDR3 is 15 amino acids long. Trimming took 6 bases from V and 6 from J; bases not matched to a gene: 11. From germline, CDR1 is MNHEY and CDR2 SVGAGI. CDR3 coding DNA: TGTGCCAGCAGGTCCGGGGGGACGGGGCTCAATGAGCAGTTCTTC. This translates into CASRSGGTGLNEQFF.

This clonotype was counted many times. The chain recombines TRBV18 with TRBJ1-1, with a weak D call TRBD1 (6 bases). Germline-derived CDR1 and CDR2 are KGHSH and LQKENI. Trimming took off 2 bases at V and 6 bases at J, with 13 bases between the two ends. The CDR3 loop spans 14 amino acids. The CDR3 sequence: CASSPIQGSSEAFF. CDR3 in DNA: TGTGCCAGCTCACCAATACAGGGCTCTTCTGAAGCTTTCTTT.

This clonotype was seen at least ten times. This CDR3 reads CATSDFGEQYF. The CDR3 nucleotides read TGTGCCACCAGTGATTTCGGCGAGCAGTACTTC. The rearrangement uses TRBV24-1 and TRBJ2-7; D uncertain. Germline V gene data show CDR1 as KGHDR and CDR2 as SFDVKD. V shed 1 base and J shed 6 bases, with 3 bases lying between them. The CDR3 is 11 amino acids.

The chain couples TRBV20-1 to TRBJ2-7; 10 bases line up with TRBD2. This CDR3 comprises 14 residues. With 6 bases clipped from V and 5 bases from J, the junction kept 10 bases outside the gene matches. The V gene's germline CDR1 is DFQATT and CDR2 SNEGSKA (reference sequence). CDR3 nucleotides: TGCAGTGCCGGAACAGCGGGAGGGTGGAACGAGCAGTACTTC. Protein product: CSAGTAGGWNEQYF.

At least ten counts were recorded for this clonotype. V gene TRBV27 combines with J gene TRBJ2-5; tentatively, D is TRBD1 or TRBD2 (6 bases each). The CDR3 runs 14 residues. Trimming removed 3 bases from V and 5 bases from J, with 13 bases in between. The germline V gene encodes CDR1 MNHEY and CDR2 SMNVEV (reference sequence). The CDR3 sequence: CASSLVGGLETQYF. The CDR3 DNA follows: TGTGCCAGCAGTTTGGTAGGGGGGTTGGAGACCCAGTACTTC.

Many counts were recorded for this clonotype. V is TRBV7-7 and J is TRBJ2-5; D uncertain. V gave up 5 bases and J gave up 7 bases, with 11 bases separating them. The CDR3 extends over 12 amino acids. The V gene's germline CDR1 is SSHAT and CDR2 FNYEAQ (reference sequence). CDR3 protein: CASSPTLGTQYF. CDR3 bases: TGTGCCAGCAGCCCCACCTTGGGGACCCAGTACTTC.

This clonotype has ten or more counts. This sequence joins TRBV4-2 and TRBJ2-1, with 7 nucleotides matching TRBD2. The CDR3 is made up of 12 amino acids. V shed 4 bases, J shed 15 bases, and the junction held 9 bases outside the gene matches. Germline V lookup: CDR1 LGHNA, CDR2 YNFKEQ. The CDR3 region is CASSPGGVSRFF. The CDR3 bases are TGTGCCAGCAGCCCGGGGGGAGTTAGTAGGTTCTTC.

This clonotype was observed at least ten times. The chain is built from TRBV7-2 and TRBJ1-1; TRBD1 might be the D (5 bases). Per germline, CDR1 SGHTA and CDR2 FQGNSA. Trimming shortened V by 5 bases and J by 3 bases, and 10 bases separated the two germline ends. This CDR3 spans 13 amino acids. CDR3 coding DNA: TGTGCCAGCAGCCCGGGACGTTACACTGAAGCTTTCTTT. It is translated as CASSPGRYTEAFF.

This clonotype was counted ten times or more. The rearrangement uses TRBV28 and TRBJ2-1; D possibly matches TRBD1 or TRBD2 (7 bases each). V lost 3 bases to trimming and J lost 7 bases, with 19 bases between them. There are 16 residues in the CDR3. CDR1 and CDR2 (germline): MDHEN, SYDVKM. The CDR3 region has the DNA TGTGCCAGCAGTTTCCCTGAGGGAGGGGGCGGGAATGAGCAGTTCTTC. It translates to CASSFPEGGGGNEQFF.

This clonotype was observed many times. The chain links TRBV7-2 to TRBJ2-7; D may be TRBD1 or TRBD2 (5 bases each). The CDR3 runs 14 residues. CDR1 is SGHTA, CDR2 FQGNSA, per germline. The V end was cut by 4 bases, the J end by 6 bases, with 16 bases between. The CDR3 loop is CASSWGPPSVEQYF. The CDR3 region has the DNA TGTGCCAGCAGCTGGGGACCCCCTTCGGTCGAGCAGTACTTC.

This clonotype was seen at least ten times. This chain links TRBV29-1 with TRBJ2-5; no clear D gene. This CDR3 is 12 amino acids long. Germline V lookup: CDR1 SQVTM, CDR2 ANQGSEA. V shed 6 bases and J shed 2 bases, with 10 bases lying between them. CDR3 in amino acids: CSVDGGQETQYF. CDR3 DNA sequence: TGCAGCGTCGACGGTGGTCAAGAGACCCAGTACTTC. The variable domain in full, with the rest retrieved from reference TRBV29-1 and TRBJ2-5, is SAVISQKPSRDICQRGTSLTIQCQVDSQVTMMFWYRQQPGQSLTLIATANQGSEATYESGFVIDKFPISRPNLTFSTLTVSNMSPEDSSIYLCSVDGGQETQYFGPGTRLLVL.

A few counts support this clonotype. This rearrangement joins TRBV4-1 to TRBJ2-7, with a possible D match to TRBD2 (6 bases). This CDR3 is built from 18 residues. Germline assignment: CDR1 MGHRA and CDR2 YSYEKL. V lost 5 bases and J 0 bases, leaving 23 bases between the germline ends. The CDR3: CASSLGGGGVMSSYEQYF. In nucleotides, the CDR3 is TGCGCCAGCAGCTTAGGAGGTGGCGGGGTAATGAGCTCCTACGAGCAGTACTTC.

This clonotype was counted ten times or more. This chain links TRBV5-1 with TRBJ1-1; D is undetermined. Looked up from germline, CDR1 is SGHRS and CDR2 is YFSETQ. V shed 3 bases and J shed 2 bases, with 14 bases lying between them. The CDR3 length is 15 residues. The DNA for the CDR3 is TGCGCCAGCAGCTCCCAAGCCGGGGTAAACACTGAAGCTTTCTTT. This sequence encodes CASSSQAGVNTEAFF.

This clonotype was recorded at least ten times. The chain uses TRBV20-1 and TRBJ2-1; D gene ambiguous. Germline assignment: CDR1 DFQATT and CDR2 SNEGSKA (reference sequence). V lost 0 bases to trimming and J lost 6 bases, with 15 bases between them. The CDR3 spans 15 residues. CDR3 sequence reads: CSARDLEIGLNEQFF. The CDR3 nucleotides are TGCAGTGCTAGAGATTTGGAGATTGGGCTCAATGAGCAGTTCTTC.

This clonotype was observed many times. The chain is built from TRBV5-1 and TRBJ2-2; 8 bases align to TRBD2. V dropped 4 bases and J dropped 1; count of bases not matched to a gene: 3. The CDR3 is 15 residues long. The germline CDR1 and CDR2 sequences are SGHRS and YFSETQ. The CDR3 DNA is TGCGCCAGCAGCCAAACTAGCGGGAACACCGGGGAGCTGTTTTTT. Translated: CASSQTSGNTGELFF.

Ten or more counts support this clonotype. This chain uses TRBV10-3 with TRBJ1-1, with D possibly matching TRBD1 (5 bases). V lost 3 bases, J lost 4 bases, and 9 bases lay in between. Germline V gene sequence: CDR1 ENHRY, CDR2 SYGVKD. The CDR3 spans 13 residues. CDR3 DNA sequence: TGTGCCATCAGTGATGTTGGGGCCACTGAAGCTTTCTTT. Amino acids: CAISDVGATEAFF.

This clonotype was recorded at least ten times. This CDR3 reads CSARVGSTDTQYF. CDR3 DNA sequence: TGCAGTGCTAGAGTAGGCAGCACAGATACGCAGTATTTT. V gene TRBV20-1 combines with J gene TRBJ2-3; D is ambiguous. The germline V gene encodes CDR1 DFQATT and CDR2 SNEGSKA (reference sequence). V lost 1 base, J lost 0 bases, and 5 bases lay in between. The CDR3 runs 13 residues.

This clonotype was detected a few times. This chain joins TRBV7-2 and TRBJ2-7, with D possibly matching TRBD1 (6 bases). CDR1 SGHTA and CDR2 FQGNSA come from the germline V gene. V lost 3 bases to trimming and J lost 6 bases, with 15 bases between them. The CDR3 is 14 residues long. The CDR3 spells CASSFRGEGGEQYF. CDR3 in DNA: TGTGCCAGCAGCTTTCGGGGAGAAGGGGGCGAGCAGTACTTC. The whole variable domain, filled in from reference TRBV7-2 and TRBJ2-7, reads GAGVSQSPSNKVTEKGKDVELRCDPISGHTALYWYRQSLGQGLEFLIYFQGNSAPDKSGLPSDRFSAERTGGSVSTLTIQRTQQEDSAVYLCASSFRGEGGEQYFGPGTRLTVT.

This clonotype was seen at least ten times. The gene calls are TRBV30 and TRBJ2-1, with 13 bases aligning to TRBD2. The CDR3 runs to 17 residues. Per the germline V gene, CDR1 is GTSNPN and CDR2 is SVGIG (reference sequence). The V and J ends lost 6 bases and 2 bases, in that order; junction bases with no gene match: 10. This CDR3 reads CACIRTSGSGPYNEQFF. The CDR3 DNA is TGTGCCTGCATCCGGACTAGCGGGAGCGGGCCCTACAATGAGCAGTTCTTC.

There are many counts of this clonotype. J is TRBJ2-7 and V is TRBV6-2 or TRBV6-3; D not resolved. V was clipped by 6 bases and J by 0 bases, with 12 bases between them. CDR3 size: 14 residues. From germline, CDR1 is MNHEY and CDR2 SVGEGT. CDR3 protein: CASSPWGISYEQYF. CDR3 sequence (DNA): TGTGCCAGCAGCCCCTGGGGTATCTCCTACGAGCAGTACTTC.

This clonotype was recorded many times. This sequence joins TRBV7-6 and TRBJ2-1; unclear D gene. Trimming pared 1 base from V and 5 bases from J, leaving 9 bases between. Germline V gene lookup returns CDR1 SGHVS and CDR2 FNYEAQ. The CDR3 contains 14 residues. The chain's CDR3 is CASSLGGRNNEQFF. CDR3 nucleotide sequence: TGTGCCAGCAGCTTAGGTGGTCGGAACAATGAGCAGTTCTTC.